The entry that follows covers one TCR beta chain sequence. Its antigen is not identified. A junction end diverges from the germline sequence, so it may reflect a read error. For the second PCR, which ran for about 6 to 11 cycles, a sample-barcoded 5' primer and a J-beta primer mix were used. Every single cDNA molecule received a tag from a template-switch adaptor with 12 random nucleotides. One entry per CDR3 protein, called by TCRdb with MiXCR from the 5' RACE reads. Here the sample spans around 990,000 distinct CDR3 sequences, around two fifths being singletons. This record belongs to a study of blood T cells in healthy people across ages. Findings of the study overall: Underestimates were what the diversity estimates from one million T cells were considered to be. Because donor CMV status was unknown, expanded clonotype changes were possibly confounded. The study found more naive CD4+ cells and higher diversity in long-lived than aged donors.

CDR3 length: 14 amino acids. Germline CDR1 and CDR2: MGHDK and SYGVNS. This receptor was identified in a man younger than 35 in good health. The V and J genes are TRBV25-1 and TRBJ1-6; tentative D call: TRBD1 (5 bases). Material for sequencing was blood. CDR3 protein: CASSRDLYNSPPHF. The CDR3 bases are TGTGCCAGCAGTAGGGACCTCTATAATTCACCCCCCCACTTT.